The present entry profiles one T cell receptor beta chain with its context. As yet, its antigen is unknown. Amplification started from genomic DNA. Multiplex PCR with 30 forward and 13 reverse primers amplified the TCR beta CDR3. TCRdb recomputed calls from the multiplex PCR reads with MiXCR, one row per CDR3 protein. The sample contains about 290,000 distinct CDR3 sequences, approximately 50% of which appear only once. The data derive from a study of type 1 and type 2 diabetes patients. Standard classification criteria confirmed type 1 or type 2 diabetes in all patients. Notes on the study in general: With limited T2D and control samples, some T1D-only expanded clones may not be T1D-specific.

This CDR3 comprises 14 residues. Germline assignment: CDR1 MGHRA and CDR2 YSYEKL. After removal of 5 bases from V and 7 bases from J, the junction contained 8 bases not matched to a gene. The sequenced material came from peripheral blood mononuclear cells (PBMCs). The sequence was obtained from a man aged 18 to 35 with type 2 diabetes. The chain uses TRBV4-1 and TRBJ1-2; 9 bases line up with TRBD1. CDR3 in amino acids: CASSSRDRVSGYTF. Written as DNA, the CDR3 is TGCGCCAGCAGCTCCCGGGACAGGGTCTCTGGCTACACCTTC.